This T cell receptor (beta chain) was sequenced for a study of T cells in Graves' hyperthyroidism and ophthalmopathy. This clonotype showed up many times. A lack of ophthalmopathy progression within 18 months defined stable Graves' hyperthyroidism. The patients, who ranged from 18 to 65 in age, presented with newly diagnosed hyperthyroidism lasting under 2 months. In making diagnoses, clinical symptoms, serum thyroxine and TRAb, thyroid ultrasound and orbital computed tomography were all used. Amplified TCR beta CDR3 regions derived from RNA transcripts. First-round RT-PCR of the TCR CDR3 relied on the HTBI primer set. One entry per CDR3 protein, called by TCRdb with MiXCR from the multiplex PCR reads. The sample lists 400,000 to 500,000 distinct CDR3 sequences, around 15% occurring once. Trimming took off 1 base at V and 9 bases at J, with 19 bases between the two ends. The germline V gene has CDR1 MGHDK and CDR2 SYGVNS. The CDR3 is made up of 15 amino acids.

The chain links TRBV25-1 to TRBJ2-7; TRBD2 is a possible D gene (5 bases). Input material: blood. This TCR came from a woman between 18 and 29 years old with Graves' hyperthyroidism. DNA of the CDR3: TGTGCCAGCAGTGAATTGGTTGTGGAAAAACGGGGGCAGTACTTC. This sequence encodes CASSELVVEKRGQYF.